Shown below are 14 T cell receptor beta chains from a single sample sequenced in a study of STAT5B mutations in CD4+ large granular lymphocyte leukemia. The assay was immunoSEQ multiplex PCR, and TCRdb's table has in-frame clones only and misses some. The table records around 33,000 clones, 81% of them present only once. The sequenced sample consisted of CD4+ T cells from blood buffy coats. These receptors came from a human donor in good health.

The chain links TRBV28 to TRBJ2-2; 7 nucleotides match TRBD1. Germline CDR1 reads MDHEN; CDR2 reads SYDVKM. V lost 5 bases and J lost 7; bases outside the gene matches: 13. The CDR3 runs to 16 residues. DNA for the CDR3: TGTGCCAGCAGTCCATCCAGGGGGTTTAGTCACGGGGAGCTGTTTTTT. Amino acids: CASSPSRGFSHGELFF.

This sequence joins TRBV5-1 and TRBJ2-5, with a possible D match to TRBD2 (5 bases). CDR1 SGHRS and CDR2 YFSETQ come from the germline V gene. Trimming stripped 4 bases from V and 0 bases from J, with 13 bases between. This CDR3 is 15 amino acids long. The CDR3 nucleotides are TGCGCCAGCAGCCCGAACCGGGATAACCAAGAGACCCAGTACTTC. As protein: CASSPNRDNQETQYF.

The chain uses TRBV4-3 and TRBJ2-7; 13 nucleotides align to TRBD2. This CDR3 is 16 amino acids long. The V gene end was trimmed by 1 base and the J gene end by 5 bases; junction bases not matched to a gene: 5. Per the germline V gene, CDR1 is LGHNA and CDR2 is YSLEER. CDR3: CASSQGTSGSIHEQYF. The CDR3 DNA reads as TGCGCCAGCAGCCAAGGGACTAGCGGGAGTATTCACGAGCAGTACTTC.

This sequence joins TRBV27 and TRBJ2-5, with 7 bases identical to TRBD2. The CDR3 totals 16 residues. Unmatched junction bases numbered 8, after V lost 3 bases and J lost 1 base. The germline gives CDR1 MNHEY, CDR2 SMNVEV (reference sequence). The CDR3 bases are TGTGCCAGCAGTTTTTGGGCTAGCGGAACCCAAGAGACCCAGTACTTC. Translating it yields CASSFWASGTQETQYF.

The rearrangement links TRBV19 to TRBJ2-2; 9 bases agree with TRBD1. CDR1 and CDR2 from the germline V gene are LNHDA and SQIVND (reference sequence). The CDR3 loop spans 15 amino acids. The V and J ends lost 5 bases and 6 bases, in that order; junction bases with no gene match: 7. The CDR3 is CASSVGQGESGELFF. CDR3 in DNA: TGTGCCAGTAGTGTGGGACAGGGCGAATCCGGGGAGCTGTTTTTT.

This chain uses TRBV7-2 with TRBJ2-7; a possible D gene is TRBD2 (6 bases). This CDR3 region has 15 residues. Germline-derived CDR1 and CDR2 are SGHTA and FQGNSA. The germline V and J ends were trimmed by 4 bases and 5 bases, with 18 bases remaining between them. In DNA, the CDR3 is TGTGCCAGCAGCTCCTGGACTAATAGCCTTAACGAGCAGTACTTC. Translating it yields CASSSWTNSLNEQYF.

This CDR3 reads CASSIHKGQTVLAGELFF. In DNA, the CDR3 is TGTGCCAGTAGTATTCATAAGGGACAAACCGTTTTGGCCGGGGAGCTGTTTTTT. The chain is built from TRBV19 and TRBJ2-2, with D possibly matching TRBD1 (6 bases). Germline V gene data show CDR1 as LNHDA and CDR2 as SQIVND (reference sequence). The CDR3 is 18 amino acids. Trimming shortened V by 3 bases and J by 6 bases, and 23 bases separated the two germline ends.

The rearrangement joins TRBV29-1 to TRBJ2-5, with D possibly called TRBD1 or TRBD2 (5 bases each). Between the trimmed V and J ends, which lost 0 bases and 5 bases, there was a span of 16 bases. The CDR3 extends over 15 amino acids. Germline V gene sequence: CDR1 SQVTM, CDR2 ANQGSEA. The CDR3 coding sequence is TGCAGCGTTGAAGATGGGACCCGGGCAAGGGAGACCCAGTACTTC. This encodes CSVEDGTRARETQYF. The whole variable domain, remainder taken from reference TRBV29-1 and TRBJ2-5, is SAVISQKPSRDICQRGTSLTIQCQVDSQVTMMFWYRQQPGQSLTLIATANQGSEATYESGFVIDKFPISRPNLTFSTLTVSNMSPEDSSIYLCSVEDGTRARETQYFGPGTRLLVL.

V and J are TRBV9 and TRBJ2-5, with TRBD2 identical over 7 bases. Germline loops: CDR1 SGDLS, CDR2 YYNGEE. V lost 0 bases, J lost 2 bases, and 4 bases stayed unmatched. The CDR3 covers 15 residues. CDR3 in DNA: TGTGCCAGCAGCGTAGGTCTAGCGGAACAAGAGACCCAGTACTTC. Amino acid sequence: CASSVGLAEQETQYF.

V gene TRBV2 combines with J gene TRBJ1-5, with 9 bases aligning to TRBD1. CDR1 and CDR2 (germline): SNHLY, FYNNEI. This CDR3 has 17 amino acids. V dropped 2 bases and J dropped 0; count of bases not matched to a gene: 5. CDR3 DNA: TGTGCCAGCAGTGAACGGACAGGGGCCGCTAGCAATCAGCCCCAGCATTTT. It translates to CASSERTGAASNQPQHF. The full variable domain, its missing parts supplied by reference TRBV2 and TRBJ1-5, is EPEVTQTPSHQVTQMGQEVILRCVPISNHLYFYWYRQILGQKVEFLVSFYNNEISEKSEIFDDQFSVERPDGSNFTLKIRSTKLEDSAMYFCASSERTGAASNQPQHFGDGTRLSIL.

J is TRBJ1-2 and V is TRBV9, with 7 bases identical to TRBD1. The CDR3 loop spans 16 amino acids. CDR1 SGDLS and CDR2 YYNGEE come from the germline V gene. V shed 0 bases and J 0 bases; nucleotides not matched to a gene: 5. CDR3 in DNA: TGTGCCAGCAGCGTAGACGGGACAGCAACTAACTATGGCTACACCTTC. It is translated as CASSVDGTATNYGYTF. Looking up the rest from reference TRBV9 and TRBJ1-2 gives the full variable domain: DSGVTQTPKHLITATGQRVTLRCSPRSGDLSVYWYQQSLDQGLQFLIQYYNGEERAKGNILERFSAQQFPDLHSELNLSSLELGDSALYFCASSVDGTATNYGYTFGSGTRLTVV.

This clone was seen just once. V gene TRBV7-2 combines with J gene TRBJ2-7, with 7 bases that match TRBD2. This CDR3 has 15 amino acids. V shed 1 base and J 4 bases; nucleotides not matched to a gene: 7. Germline CDR1 and CDR2: SGHTA and FQGNSA. The DNA of the CDR3 is TGTGCCAGCAGCTTAGGGAGCGGGATGGGGTACGAGCAGTACTTC. Protein: CASSLGSGMGYEQYF.

This chain uses TRBV9 with TRBJ1-1; unclear D gene. The CDR3 loop spans 12 amino acids. V gave up 0 bases and J gave up 3 bases, with 3 bases separating them. CDR1 is SGDLS and CDR2 is YYNGEE in the germline V gene. The CDR3 coding sequence is TGTGCCAGCAGCGTAGCGGACACTGAAGCTTTCTTT. Residues: CASSVADTEAFF.

V is TRBV6-6 and J is TRBJ1-1; TRBD1 agrees at 10 bases. Germline V gene data show CDR1 as MNHNY and CDR2 as SVGAGI (reference sequence). The CDR3 has 14 residues. Trimming cost V 7 bases and J 6 bases; bases outside gene matches: 8. The DNA for the CDR3 is TGTGCCAGCACCCCGACAGGGGGCATCGCTGAAGCTTTCTTT. It specifies CASTPTGGIAEAFF.